The 31 T cell receptor beta chains below were found in one sample sequenced in a study of monozygotic twins with inflammatory bowel disease. TCRdb re-called the 5' RACE reads and catalogs CDR3 proteins one per entry, DNA excluded. The data include 150,000 to 200,000 distinct CDR3 sequences; the top ten clones carry about 8%. Sequenced: blood. These receptor sequences come from a human donor with ulcerative colitis or Crohn's disease, or a healthy co-twin of an affected twin (not recorded which).

V gene TRBV20-1 combines with J gene TRBJ2-7. This CDR3 comprises 15 residues. Germline loops: CDR1 DFQATT, CDR2 SNEGSKA (reference sequence). CDR3: CSARDPSRLGDEQYF.

J is TRBJ2-5 and V is TRBV18; TCRdb gives TRBD1 as the D gene, but with no DNA this cannot be confirmed. CDR1 and CDR2 from the germline V gene are KGHSH and LQKENI. This CDR3 has 14 residues. CDR3 in amino acids: CASSPDRDPETQYF.

CDR3 sequence: CASSSPPNTEAFF. The gene calls are TRBV11-3 and TRBJ1-1; lacking DNA, the TRBD1 call made by TCRdb goes unchecked. The CDR3 contains 13 residues. Germline V gene lookup returns CDR1 SGHNT and CDR2 YENEEA.

V gene TRBV29-1 combines with J gene TRBJ1-3. This CDR3 has 14 residues. CDR1 and CDR2 from the germline V gene are SQVTM and ANQGSEA. The CDR3 reads CSGGASGSGDTIYF.

The gene calls are TRBV6-1 and TRBJ2-7; TCRdb's D call of TRBD1 is untestable without DNA. The CDR3 totals 14 residues. Germline CDR1 reads MNHNS; CDR2 reads SASEGT. CDR3 region: CASSEGSGDYEQYF.

The chain carries TRBV20-1 and TRBJ1-1; TCRdb calls TRBD1, which cannot be checked without DNA. Germline lookup yields CDR1 DFQATT and CDR2 SNEGSKA (reference sequence). There are 13 residues in the CDR3. This CDR3 is CSAPGTVGTEAFF.

This sequence joins TRBV5-4 and TRBJ2-3. Per the germline V gene, CDR1 is SGHNT and CDR2 is YYREEE (reference sequence). The CDR3 spans 14 residues. The CDR3 reads CASSLDLGPDTQYF.

This chain connects TRBV20-1 to TRBJ2-3; TCRdb indicates TRBD1, and absent DNA this call remains unverified. The CDR3 runs 16 residues. Germline CDR1 is DFQATT and CDR2 is SNEGSKA (reference sequence). CDR3 residues: CSARDPSGTHTDTQYF.

The CDR3 sequence: CASSLAPGFTYEQYF. The chain uses TRBV5-1 and TRBJ2-7; TCRdb designates TRBD1, a call that cannot be tested without DNA. This CDR3 contains 15 residues. Germline V gene data show CDR1 as SGHRS and CDR2 as YFSETQ.

The gene calls are TRBV6-5 and TRBJ1-1. The CDR3 has 14 residues. Germline CDR1 reads MNHEY; CDR2 reads SVGAGI. This CDR3 is CASSYSGGVGEAFF.

This chain connects TRBV15 to TRBJ2-5; no DNA is available, so the TRBD2 call from TCRdb remains unchecked. Germline CDR1 is LNHNV and CDR2 is YYDKDF (reference sequence). The CDR3 spans 16 residues. The CDR3: CATSGQGGGPQETQYF. The whole variable domain, filled in from reference TRBV15 and TRBJ2-5, reads DAMVIQNPRYQVTQFGKPVTLSCSQTLNHNVMYWYQQKSSQAPKLLFHYYDKDFNNEADTPDNFQSRRPNTSFCFLDIRSPGLGDTAMYLCATSGQGGGPQETQYFGPGTRLLVL.

The chain couples TRBV29-1 to TRBJ2-7; checking the TCRdb D call of TRBD1 is not possible without DNA. The CDR3 has 14 residues. Germline V gene sequence: CDR1 SQVTM, CDR2 ANQGSEA. The CDR3 protein is CSVSYGRVAYEQYF.

This chain uses TRBV6-2 or TRBV6-3 with TRBJ2-7. CDR3 length: 11 amino acids. CDR1 MNHEY and CDR2 SVGEGT come from the germline V gene. This chain's CDR3 is CASRGFNEQYF.

The V and J genes are TRBV6-2 or TRBV6-3 and TRBJ1-1; lacking DNA, the TRBD1 call made by TCRdb goes unchecked. The V gene's germline CDR1 is MNHEY and CDR2 SVGEGT. The CDR3 consists of 14 residues. This CDR3 reads CASSRDRRDTEAFF.

The V gene is TRBV25-1, the J gene TRBJ2-5; TCRdb gives TRBD1 as the D gene, but with no DNA this cannot be confirmed. From germline, CDR1 is MGHDK and CDR2 SYGVNS. The CDR3 consists of 15 residues. The CDR3 protein is CASSRGQAPQETQYF.

This chain uses TRBV19 with TRBJ1-5. Germline values: CDR1 LNHDA, CDR2 SQIVND (reference sequence). The CDR3 sequence is 15 residues long. The CDR3 sequence: CASSIAADRDQPQHF. Using reference TRBV19 and TRBJ1-5 for the parts outside the CDR3, the full variable domain is DGGITQSPKYLFRKEGQNVTLSCEQNLNHDAMYWYRQDPGQGLRLIYYSQIVNDFQKGDIAEGYSVSREKKESFPLTVTSAQKNPTAFYLCASSIAADRDQPQHFGDGTRLSIL.

The CDR3 spells CSGAGGTSSYEQYF. The chain uses TRBV20-1 and TRBJ2-7; as DNA is missing, the TRBD2 call by TCRdb cannot be tested. The CDR3 consists of 14 residues. Looked up from germline, CDR1 is DFQATT and CDR2 is SNEGSKA (reference sequence).

V is TRBV18 and J is TRBJ1-5; TCRdb selects TRBD1, and the lack of DNA leaves this call unchecked. Germline V gene sequence: CDR1 KGHSH, CDR2 LQKENI. The length of the CDR3 is 16 residues. The CDR3 sequence is CASSPMTGGTNQPQHF.

V usage is TRBV10-3 and J usage is TRBJ2-7; no DNA is available, so the TRBD1 call from TCRdb remains unchecked. The CDR3 contains 12 residues. The germline V gene encodes CDR1 ENHRY and CDR2 SYGVKD. CDR3 protein: CAAGAGSYEQYF.

The chain is built from TRBV12-3 or TRBV12-4 and TRBJ2-3. The CDR3 spans 14 residues. CDR3 region: CASSLDVGTDTQYF.

The chain joins TRBV7-9 to TRBJ2-1; the TCRdb call, TRBD2, lacks DNA for checking. The CDR3 totals 14 residues. CDR1 and CDR2 (germline): SEHNR, FQNEAQ (reference sequence). CDR3 amino acids: CASSLAGGPNEQFF.

The V call is TRBV5-4, the J call TRBJ2-1; the D call of TRBD2 rests on TCRdb alone, since no DNA is present to check it. From germline, CDR1 is SGHNT and CDR2 YYREEE (reference sequence). The CDR3 consists of 15 residues. CDR3 protein: CASSQDVTSGRSWFF.

The J gene is TRBJ2-3, the V gene TRBV28; TCRdb's assignment of TRBD2 cannot be checked, as there is no DNA. CDR1 and CDR2 from the germline V gene are MDHEN and SYDVKM. The CDR3 sequence is 15 residues long. CDR3 amino acids: CASSQLAGVPDTQYF.

The V gene is TRBV5-1, the J gene TRBJ2-1; there is no DNA to check the TCRdb D call of TRBD2. Germline assignment: CDR1 SGHRS and CDR2 YFSETQ. This CDR3 is built from 16 residues. The CDR3 is CASSLGPGLAGDEQFF. The full variable domain, with the rest looked up from reference TRBV5-1 and TRBJ2-1, is KAGVTQTPRYLIKTRGQQVTLSCSPISGHRSVSWYQQTPGQGLQFLFEYFSETQRNKGNFPGRFSGRQFSNSRSEMNVSTLELGDSALYLCASSLGPGLAGDEQFFGPGTRLTVL.

This rearrangement joins TRBV12-3 or TRBV12-4 to TRBJ2-7; TCRdb outputs TRBD2, but without DNA this stays unchecked. This CDR3 spans 16 amino acids. CDR3 protein: CASSTLGVAGDPEQYF.

The chain carries TRBV10-3 and TRBJ2-5; lacking DNA, the TRBD2 call made by TCRdb goes unchecked. This CDR3 region has 15 residues. The germline gives CDR1 ENHRY, CDR2 SYGVKD. The CDR3 sequence is CAITEKDSGEETQYF.

The chain employs TRBV5-4 and TRBJ2-5. Germline CDR1 is SGHNT and CDR2 is YYREEE (reference sequence). The CDR3 is made up of 11 amino acids. CDR3 amino acids: CASSLGKTQYF. Together with reference TRBV5-4 and TRBJ2-5, the CDR3 gives the full variable domain: ETGVTQSPTHLIKTRGQQVTLRCSSQSGHNTVSWYQQALGQGPQFIFQYYREEENGRGNFPPRFSGLQFPNYSSELNVNALELDDSALYLCASSLGKTQYFGPGTRLLVL.

The V gene is TRBV20-1, the J gene TRBJ2-3; the D call of TRBD2 rests on TCRdb alone, since no DNA is present to check it. The CDR3 extends over 17 amino acids. Germline V gene sequence: CDR1 DFQATT, CDR2 SNEGSKA (reference sequence). The CDR3: CSARRGTSTSSTDTQYF.

The chain carries TRBV10-3 and TRBJ2-7; TCRdb's D call of TRBD1 is untestable without DNA. The CDR3 length is 14 residues. Germline V gene data show CDR1 as ENHRY and CDR2 as SYGVKD. The CDR3 sequence is CAISERTGGGEQYF.

The chain is built from TRBV7-6 and TRBJ2-5. Germline V lookup: CDR1 SGHVS, CDR2 FNYEAQ. This CDR3 is built from 14 residues. The CDR3 protein is CASSPRTEQETQYF. Full variable domain (missing parts from reference TRBV7-6 and TRBJ2-5): GAGVSQSPRYKVTKRGQDVALRCDPISGHVSLYWYRQALGQGPEFLTYFNYEAQQDKSGLPNDRFSAERPEGSISTLTIQRTEQRDSAMYRCASSPRTEQETQYFGPGTRLLVL.

The V call is TRBV5-1, the J call TRBJ1-1; TCRdb returns TRBD1, unconfirmable since there is no DNA. CDR1 SGHRS and CDR2 YFSETQ come from the germline V gene. There are 18 residues in the CDR3. The CDR3 is CASSLIGTYPGLNTEAFF.